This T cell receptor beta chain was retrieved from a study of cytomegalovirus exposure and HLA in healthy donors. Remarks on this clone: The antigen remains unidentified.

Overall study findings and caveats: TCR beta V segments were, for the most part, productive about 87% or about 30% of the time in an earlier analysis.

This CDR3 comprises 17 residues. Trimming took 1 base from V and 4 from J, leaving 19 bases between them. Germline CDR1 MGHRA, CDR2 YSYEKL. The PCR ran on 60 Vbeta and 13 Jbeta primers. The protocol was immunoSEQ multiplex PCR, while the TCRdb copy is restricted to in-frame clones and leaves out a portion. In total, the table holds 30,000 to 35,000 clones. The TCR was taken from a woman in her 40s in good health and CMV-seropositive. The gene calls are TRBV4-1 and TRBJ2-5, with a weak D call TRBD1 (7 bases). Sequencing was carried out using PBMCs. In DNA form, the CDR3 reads TGCGCCAGCAGCCAAGCCCTAGCTCAGGGGGGTAGAGAGACCCAGTACTTC. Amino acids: CASSQALAQGGRETQYF.